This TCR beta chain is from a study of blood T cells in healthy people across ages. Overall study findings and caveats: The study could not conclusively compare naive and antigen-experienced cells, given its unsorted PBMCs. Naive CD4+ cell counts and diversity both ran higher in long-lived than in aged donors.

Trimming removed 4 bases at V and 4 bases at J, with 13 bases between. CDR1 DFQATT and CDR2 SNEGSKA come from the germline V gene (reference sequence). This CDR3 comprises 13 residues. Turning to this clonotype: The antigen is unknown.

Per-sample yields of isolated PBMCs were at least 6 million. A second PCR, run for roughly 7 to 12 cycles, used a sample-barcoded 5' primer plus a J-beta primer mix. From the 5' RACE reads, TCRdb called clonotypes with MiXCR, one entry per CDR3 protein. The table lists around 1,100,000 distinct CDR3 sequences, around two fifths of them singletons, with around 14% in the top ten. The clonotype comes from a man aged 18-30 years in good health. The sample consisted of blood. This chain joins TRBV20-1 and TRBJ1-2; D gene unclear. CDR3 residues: CSATVPVGYGYTF. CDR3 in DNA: TGCAGTGCTACGGTCCCGGTGGGCTATGGCTACACCTTC.